The TCR beta chain under discussion was sequenced for a study of untreated major depressive disorder. Study findings and constraints: Depressed patients' CD4+ T cells carried increased TRBV05-01 (Vbeta 5.1) usage versus control CD4+ T cells. The sequencing tests were limited to three preselected Vbeta families. A comparatively small sample limits the generalizability of these findings.

A note on this clone: The target antigen is unknown.

Major depressive disorder by DSM-IV, Hamilton depression score of at least 18. Trimming pared 2 bases from V and 3 bases from J, leaving 11 bases between. Germline CDR1 reads MNHEY; CDR2 reads SMNVEV (reference sequence). The CDR3 sequence is 14 residues long. Data came from immunoSEQ multiplex PCR; TCRdb stores just in-frame clones and leaves some out. Counted here are under 15,000 clones, approximately 90% occurring once; the ten biggest clones make up 1.7%. The sequenced sample consisted of CD4+ T cells from PBMCs. The chain is built from TRBV27 and TRBJ2-7; perhaps TRBD1 as D (6 bases). The receptor was derived from a woman in her 30s with major depressive disorder. CDR3 sequence reads: CASSLQGKGYEQYF. The CDR3 nucleotides read TGTGCCAGCAGTTTACAGGGGAAGGGCTACGAGCAGTACTTC.